The clone carrying this T cell receptor (beta chain) has a count of ten or more. Its specificity is unknown. This specimen belongs to a study of T cells in Graves' hyperthyroidism and ophthalmopathy. About the research overall: Peripheral blood was secured at the point of initial diagnosis, before any treatment.

Overall study results and limits: The blood repertoire included most of the expanded thyroid clonotypes above 0.001. Researchers report that a 13 V-J model separated ophthalmopathy from stable hyperthyroidism.

Germline assignment: CDR1 KGHSH and CDR2 LQKENI. Trimming left V 3 bases short and J 6 bases short, with 10 bases between. The CDR3 spans 13 residues. Uncontrolled infection, other autoimmune disease, pregnancy or lactation excluded patients. TCR beta CDR3 region amplification was performed from RNA transcripts. TCR CDR3 underwent first-round RT-PCR with the HTBI primer set. In TCRdb, the multiplex PCR reads were re-called with MiXCR into one record per CDR3 protein. The sample lists about 560,000 distinct CDR3 sequences, roughly a sixth occurring once. The V call is TRBV18, the J call TRBJ2-3; D uncertain. Material for sequencing was blood. This receptor was obtained from a woman aged 18-35 years with Graves' hyperthyroidism. CDR3 region: CASSPPFRDTQYF. The CDR3 DNA reads as TGTGCCAGCTCACCCCCCTTTAGGGATACGCAGTATTTT.